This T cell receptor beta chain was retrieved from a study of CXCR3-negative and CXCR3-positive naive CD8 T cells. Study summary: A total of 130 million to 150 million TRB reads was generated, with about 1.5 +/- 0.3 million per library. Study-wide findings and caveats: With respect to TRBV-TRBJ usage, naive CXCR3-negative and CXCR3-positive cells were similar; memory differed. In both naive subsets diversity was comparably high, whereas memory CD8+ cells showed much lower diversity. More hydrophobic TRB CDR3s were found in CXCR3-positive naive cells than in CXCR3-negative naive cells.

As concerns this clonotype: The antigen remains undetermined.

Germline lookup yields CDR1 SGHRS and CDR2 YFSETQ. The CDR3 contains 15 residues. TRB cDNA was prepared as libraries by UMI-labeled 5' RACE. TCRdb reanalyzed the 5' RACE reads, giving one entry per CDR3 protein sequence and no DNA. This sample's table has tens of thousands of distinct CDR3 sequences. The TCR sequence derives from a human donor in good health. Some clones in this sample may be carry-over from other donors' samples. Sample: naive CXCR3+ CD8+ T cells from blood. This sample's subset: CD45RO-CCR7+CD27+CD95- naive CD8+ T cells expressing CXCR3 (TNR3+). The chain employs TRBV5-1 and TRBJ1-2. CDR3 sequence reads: CASSLYREMVNGYTF.